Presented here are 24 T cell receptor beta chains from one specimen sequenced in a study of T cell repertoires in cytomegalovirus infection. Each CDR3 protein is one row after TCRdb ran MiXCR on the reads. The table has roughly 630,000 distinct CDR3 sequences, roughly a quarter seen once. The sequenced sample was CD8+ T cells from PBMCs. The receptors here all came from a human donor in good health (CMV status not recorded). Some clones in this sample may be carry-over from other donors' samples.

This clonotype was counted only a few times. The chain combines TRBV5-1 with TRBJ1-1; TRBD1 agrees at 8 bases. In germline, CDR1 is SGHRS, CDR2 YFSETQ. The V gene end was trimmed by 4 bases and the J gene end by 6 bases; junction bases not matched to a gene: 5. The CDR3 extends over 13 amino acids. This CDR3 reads CASSVRGLAEAFF. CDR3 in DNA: TGCGCCAGCAGCGTCAGGGGGCTGGCTGAAGCTTTCTTT.

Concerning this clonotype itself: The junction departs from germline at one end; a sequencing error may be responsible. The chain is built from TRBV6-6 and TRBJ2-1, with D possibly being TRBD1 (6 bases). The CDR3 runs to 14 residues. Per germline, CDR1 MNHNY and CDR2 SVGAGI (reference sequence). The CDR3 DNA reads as TGTGTCAGCAGTTACTCACAGGGTGCGGATGAGCAGTTCTTC. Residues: CVSSYSQGADEQFF.

This chain's CDR3 is CASSRDSGRRETQYF. The CDR3 DNA follows: TGTGCCAGCAGCCGGGACAGTGGCCGGCGGGAGACCCAGTACTTC. V usage is TRBV3-1 and J usage is TRBJ2-5; TRBD1 agrees at 7 bases. Germline values: CDR1 LGHDT, CDR2 YNNKEL (reference sequence). The CDR3 has 15 amino acids. The V and J ends lost 4 bases and 5 bases, in that order; junction bases with no gene match: 10.

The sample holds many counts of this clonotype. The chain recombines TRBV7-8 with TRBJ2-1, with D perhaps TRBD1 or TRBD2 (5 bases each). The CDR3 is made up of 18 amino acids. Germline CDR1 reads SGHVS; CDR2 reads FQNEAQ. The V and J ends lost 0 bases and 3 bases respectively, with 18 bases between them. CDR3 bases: TGTGCCAGCAGCTTAGCGGGTAGATGGGACGCGATCTACAATGAGCAGTTCTTC. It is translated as CASSLAGRWDAIYNEQFF.

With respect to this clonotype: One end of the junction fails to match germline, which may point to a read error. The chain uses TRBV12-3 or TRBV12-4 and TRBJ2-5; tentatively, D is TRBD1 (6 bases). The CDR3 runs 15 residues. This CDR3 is CVSSGTRDIQETQYF. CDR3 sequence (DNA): TGTGTCAGCAGTGGGACCCGGGACATCCAAGAGACCCAGTACTTC.

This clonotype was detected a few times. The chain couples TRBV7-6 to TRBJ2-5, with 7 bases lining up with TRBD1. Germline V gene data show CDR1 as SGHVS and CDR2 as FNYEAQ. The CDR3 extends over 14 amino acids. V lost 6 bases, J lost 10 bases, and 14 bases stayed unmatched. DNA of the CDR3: TGTGCCAGCAGGGGTCGGGACAGCGGAGAGGGCCAGTACTTC. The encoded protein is CASRGRDSGEGQYF.

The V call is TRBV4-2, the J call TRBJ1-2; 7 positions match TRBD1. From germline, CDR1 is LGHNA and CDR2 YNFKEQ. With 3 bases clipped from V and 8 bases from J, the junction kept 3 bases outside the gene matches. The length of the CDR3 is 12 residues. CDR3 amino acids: CASSHTGDGYTF. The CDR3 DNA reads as TGTGCCAGCAGCCATACAGGGGACGGCTACACCTTC.

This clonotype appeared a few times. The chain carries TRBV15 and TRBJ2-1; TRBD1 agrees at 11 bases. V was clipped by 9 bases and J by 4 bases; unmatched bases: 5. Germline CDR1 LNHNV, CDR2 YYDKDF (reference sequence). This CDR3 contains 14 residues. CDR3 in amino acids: CATSRDRGYNEQFF. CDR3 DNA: TGTGCCACATCCCGGGACAGGGGGTACAATGAGCAGTTCTTC.

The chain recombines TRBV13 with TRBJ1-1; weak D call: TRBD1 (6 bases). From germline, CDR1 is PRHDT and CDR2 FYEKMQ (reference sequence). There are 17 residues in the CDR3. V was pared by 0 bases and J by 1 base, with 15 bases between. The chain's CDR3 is CASSLGDVGGRNTEAFF. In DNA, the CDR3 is TGTGCCAGCAGCTTAGGAGATGTCGGGGGCCGGAACACTGAAGCTTTCTTT. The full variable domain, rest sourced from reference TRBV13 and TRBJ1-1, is AAGVIQSPRHLIKEKRETATLKCYPIPRHDTVYWYQQGPGQDPQFLISFYEKMQSDKGSIPDRFSAQQFSDYHSELNMSSLELGDSALYFCASSLGDVGGRNTEAFFGQGTRLTVV.

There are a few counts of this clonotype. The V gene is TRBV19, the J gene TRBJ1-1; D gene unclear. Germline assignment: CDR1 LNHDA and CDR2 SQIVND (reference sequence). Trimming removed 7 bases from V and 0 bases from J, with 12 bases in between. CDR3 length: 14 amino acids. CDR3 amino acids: CASTKHPLNTEAFF. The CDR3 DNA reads TGTGCCAGTACAAAACACCCCCTGAACACTGAAGCTTTCTTT.

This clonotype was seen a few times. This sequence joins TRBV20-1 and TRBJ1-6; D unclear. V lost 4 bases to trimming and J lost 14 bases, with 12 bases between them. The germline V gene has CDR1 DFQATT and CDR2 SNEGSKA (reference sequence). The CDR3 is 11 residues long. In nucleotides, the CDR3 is TGCAGTGCTAAGAGCGCCGGGGCCCTCCACTTT. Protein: CSAKSAGALHF.

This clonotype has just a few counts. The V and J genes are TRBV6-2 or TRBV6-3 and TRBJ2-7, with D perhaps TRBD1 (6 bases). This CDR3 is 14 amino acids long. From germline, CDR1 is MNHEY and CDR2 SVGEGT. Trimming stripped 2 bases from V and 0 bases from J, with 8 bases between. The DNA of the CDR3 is TGTGCCAGCAGTTACGACAGGACCTCCTACGAGCAGTACGTC. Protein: CASSYDRTSYEQYV.

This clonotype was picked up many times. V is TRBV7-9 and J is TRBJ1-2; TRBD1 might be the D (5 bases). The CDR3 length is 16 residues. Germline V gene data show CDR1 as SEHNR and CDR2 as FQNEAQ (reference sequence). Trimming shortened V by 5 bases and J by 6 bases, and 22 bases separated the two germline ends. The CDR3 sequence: CASSPVSGTRVDGYTF. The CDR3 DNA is TGTGCCAGCAGCCCAGTATCCGGGACCCGGGTGGATGGCTACACCTTC.

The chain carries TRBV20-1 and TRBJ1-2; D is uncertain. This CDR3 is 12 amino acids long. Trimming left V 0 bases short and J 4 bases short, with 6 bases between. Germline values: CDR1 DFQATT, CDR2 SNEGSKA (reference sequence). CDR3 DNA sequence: TGCAGTGCTAGAGATGAGGTCTATGGCTACACCTTC. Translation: CSARDEVYGYTF.

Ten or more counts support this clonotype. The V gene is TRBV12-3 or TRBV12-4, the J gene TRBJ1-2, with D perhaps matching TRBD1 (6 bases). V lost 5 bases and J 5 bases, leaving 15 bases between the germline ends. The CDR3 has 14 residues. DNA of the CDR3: TGTGCCAGCAGTCCAGAGGGGGGTGGATATGGCTACACCTTC. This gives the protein CASSPEGGGYGYTF.

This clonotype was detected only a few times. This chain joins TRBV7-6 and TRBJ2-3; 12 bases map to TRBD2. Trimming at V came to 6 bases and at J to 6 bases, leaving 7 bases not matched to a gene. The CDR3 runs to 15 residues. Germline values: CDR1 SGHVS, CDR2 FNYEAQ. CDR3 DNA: TGTGCCAGCAGACCCACGGGACTAGCGGGCGATACGCAGTATTTT. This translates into CASRPTGLAGDTQYF.

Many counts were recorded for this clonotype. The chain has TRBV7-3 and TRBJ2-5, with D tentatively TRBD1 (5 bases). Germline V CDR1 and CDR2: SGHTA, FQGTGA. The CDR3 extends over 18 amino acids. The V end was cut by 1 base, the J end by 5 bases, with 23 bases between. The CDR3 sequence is CASSLKAPSRADGETQYF. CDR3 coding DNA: TGTGCCAGCAGCTTAAAAGCGCCCAGCAGGGCAGACGGCGAGACCCAGTACTTC.

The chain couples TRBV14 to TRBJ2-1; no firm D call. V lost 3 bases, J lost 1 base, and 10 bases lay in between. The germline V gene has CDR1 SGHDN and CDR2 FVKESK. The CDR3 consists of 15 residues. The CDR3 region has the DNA TGTGCCAGCAGCCAGGAAACTCGGTCCTACAATGAGCAGTTCTTC. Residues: CASSQETRSYNEQFF.

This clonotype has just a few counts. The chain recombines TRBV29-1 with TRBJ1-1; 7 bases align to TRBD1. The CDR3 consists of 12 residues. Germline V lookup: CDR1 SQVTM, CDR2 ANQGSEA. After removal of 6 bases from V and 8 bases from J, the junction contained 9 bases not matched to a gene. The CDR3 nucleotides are TGCAGCGTATCGACAGGGACGGGAGAAGCTTTCTTT. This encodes CSVSTGTGEAFF.

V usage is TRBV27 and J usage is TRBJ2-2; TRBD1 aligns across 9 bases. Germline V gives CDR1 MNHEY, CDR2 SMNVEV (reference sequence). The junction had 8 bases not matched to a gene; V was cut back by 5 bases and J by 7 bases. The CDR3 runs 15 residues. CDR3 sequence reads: CASSPGTGLGGELFF. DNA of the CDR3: TGTGCCAGCAGTCCTGGGACAGGGTTAGGCGGGGAGCTGTTTTTT.

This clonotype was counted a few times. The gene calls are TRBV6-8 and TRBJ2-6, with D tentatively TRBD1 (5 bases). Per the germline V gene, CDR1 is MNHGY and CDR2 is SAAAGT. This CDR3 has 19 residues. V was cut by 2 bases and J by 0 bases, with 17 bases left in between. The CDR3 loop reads CASSYVLGQGISGANVLTF. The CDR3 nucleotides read TGTGCCAGCAGTTACGTATTGGGCCAGGGAATCTCTGGGGCCAACGTCCTGACTTTC.

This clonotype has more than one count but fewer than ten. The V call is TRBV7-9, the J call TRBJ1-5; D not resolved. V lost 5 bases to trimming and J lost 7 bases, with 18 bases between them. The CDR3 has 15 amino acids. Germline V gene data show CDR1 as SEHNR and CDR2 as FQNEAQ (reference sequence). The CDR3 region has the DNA TGTGCCAGCAGCGGTGACGAGAAGGGCGACCAGCCCCAGCATTTT. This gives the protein CASSGDEKGDQPQHF.

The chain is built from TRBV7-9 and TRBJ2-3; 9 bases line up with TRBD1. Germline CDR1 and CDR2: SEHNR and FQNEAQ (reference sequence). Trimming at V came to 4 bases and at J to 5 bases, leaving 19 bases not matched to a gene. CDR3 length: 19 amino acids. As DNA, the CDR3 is TGTGCCAGCAGCTCGTCCTACCCGGACAGGGGCATTCGTAGAGATACGCAGTATTTT. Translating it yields CASSSSYPDRGIRRDTQYF. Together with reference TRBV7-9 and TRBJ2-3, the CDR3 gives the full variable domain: DTGVSQNPRHKITKRGQNVTFRCDPISEHNRLYWYRQTLGQGPEFLTYFQNEAQLEKSRLLSDRFSAERPKGSFSTLEIQRTEQGDSAMYLCASSSSYPDRGIRRDTQYFGPGTRLTVL.

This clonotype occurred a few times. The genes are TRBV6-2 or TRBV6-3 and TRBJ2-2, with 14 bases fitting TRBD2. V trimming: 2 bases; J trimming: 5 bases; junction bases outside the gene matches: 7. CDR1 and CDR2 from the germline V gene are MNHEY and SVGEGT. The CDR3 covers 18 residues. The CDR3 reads CASSYPRTSGGQTGELFF. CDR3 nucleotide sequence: TGTGCCAGCAGTTACCCGAGGACTAGCGGGGGGCAGACCGGGGAGCTGTTTTTT.